This is a list of T cell receptor beta chains from one sample in a study of OX40 agonist ivuxolimab in advanced cancers. The data were produced by immunoSEQ multiplex PCR, yet TCRdb's version contains in-frame clones alone and is incomplete. In the table there are tens of thousands of clones, about 86% of which are singletons. The source was CD4+ or CD8+ T cells sorted from blood, collected in a trial of the OX40 agonist ivuxolimab. These TCRs come from an adult with an advanced solid tumor such as melanoma, head and neck, liver or kidney cancer. CDR3s include the opening cysteine and the closing phenylalanine or tryptophan. A D gene is named only where the DNA matches it firmly.

d_gene: TRBD2; j_gene: TRBJ2-4; v_gene: TRBV11-3; CDR3nt: TGTGCCAGCAGTCTCGGCGGGACTAGCGGCATTCAGTACTTC; CDR3aa: CASSLGGTSGIQYF
d_gene: .; j_gene: TRBJ2-2; v_gene: TRBV28; CDR3nt: TGTGCCAGCAGCAGAGGGGGGAACACCGGGGAGCTGTTTTTT; CDR3aa: CASSRGGNTGELFF
d_gene: .; j_gene: TRBJ1-5; v_gene: TRBV30; CDR3nt: TGTGCCTGGAGTGAAAGTTTAAATCAGCCCCAGCATTTT; CDR3aa: CAWSESLNQPQHF
d_gene: .; j_gene: TRBJ1-1; v_gene: TRBV14; CDR3nt: TGTGCCAGCAGCCAAGAACTGGGGTATACTGAAGCTTTCTTT; CDR3aa: CASSQELGYTEAFF
d_gene: .; j_gene: TRBJ2-3; v_gene: TRBV7-8; CDR3nt: TGTGCCAGCAGCTTAGAGCGGGTTTTTAGCACAGATACGCAGTATTTT; CDR3aa: CASSLERVFSTDTQYF
d_gene: .; j_gene: TRBJ1-2; v_gene: TRBV7-8; CDR3nt: TGTGCCAGCAGCCTAGGTGGGGGGGCTGGCTACACCTTC; CDR3aa: CASSLGGGAGYTF
d_gene: TRBD1; j_gene: TRBJ2-2; v_gene: TRBV7-9; CDR3nt: TGTGCCAGCAGCGGAGCAGGGGGCGTAACCGGGGAGCTGTTTTTT; CDR3aa: CASSGAGGVTGELFF
d_gene: TRBD1; j_gene: TRBJ1-5; v_gene: TRBV2; CDR3nt: TGTGCCAGTAACAGGGGAACAAATCAGCCCCAGCATTTT; CDR3aa: CASNRGTNQPQHF
d_gene: .; j_gene: TRBJ1-1; v_gene: TRBV6-6; CDR3nt: TGTGCCAGCAGTGCCGAGGGGAGCACTGAAGCTTTCTTT; CDR3aa: CASSAEGSTEAFF
d_gene: TRBD2; j_gene: TRBJ2-3; v_gene: TRBV18; CDR3nt: TGTGCCAGCTCACAGGGACTAGCGGGAGTCGGAATAAGCACAGATACGCAGTATTTT; CDR3aa: CASSQGLAGVGISTDTQYF
d_gene: TRBD1; j_gene: TRBJ1-6; v_gene: TRBV7-2; CDR3nt: TGTGCCAGCAGCCCTAAGGGGGCGAGTTCACCCCTCCACTTT; CDR3aa: CASSPKGASSPLHF
d_gene: .; j_gene: TRBJ2-5; v_gene: TRBV5-1; CDR3nt: TGCGCCAGCAGCGCCCTAAATCAAGAGACCCAGTACTTC; CDR3aa: CASSALNQETQYF